Detailed here is one T cell receptor (beta chain). Generated by immunoSEQ multiplex PCR, the TCRdb table keeps only in-frame clones and is missing some. Of 90,000 to 130,000 clones detected, 88% appear once; the ten largest clones hold about 3.9%. This entry comes from a study of control samples from healthy donors and cancer patients. CDR1 and CDR2 (germline): MNHNY, SVGAGI (reference sequence). The CDR3 has 14 residues. Trimming took 6 bases from V and 7 from J, leaving 19 bases between them. V gene TRBV6-6 combines with J gene TRBJ2-7; D is undetermined. The sequencing sample was made of PBMCs. The receptor was isolated from a woman in her fifties or sixties with lung cancer. The CDR3 DNA reads as TGTGCCAGCAGCGATCCCCCCAGGCCAGCAGAGCAGTACTTC. Protein product: CASSDPPRPAEQYF.